One sample yielded the 16 T cell receptor beta chains listed below, sequenced in a study of OX40 agonist ivuxolimab in advanced cancers. Sequenced by immunoSEQ multiplex PCR; TCRdb stores in-frame clones only, minus some. The sample comprises over 150,000 clones, 90% to 95% of which are singletons, and about 0.31% rests with the top ten. Source: CD4+ or CD8+ T cells sorted from blood, taken in a trial of the OX40 agonist ivuxolimab. The receptors here all came from an adult with an advanced solid tumor such as melanoma, head and neck, liver or kidney cancer.

The rearrangement links TRBV6-5 to TRBJ1-3, with 8 bases identical to TRBD1. The CDR3 contains 16 residues. J lost 4 bases, V lost 4 bases, and 9 bases had no gene match. The germline gives CDR1 MNHEY, CDR2 SVGAGI. CDR3 DNA: TGTGCCAGCAGTTCCGACAGGGGACGGCGGGGAAACACCATATATTTT. This gives the protein CASSSDRGRRGNTIYF.

The V and J genes are TRBV27 and TRBJ1-1; D ambiguous. The germline V and J ends were trimmed by 2 bases and 6 bases, with 10 bases remaining between them. The CDR3 is made up of 13 amino acids. Per germline, CDR1 MNHEY and CDR2 SMNVEV (reference sequence). The CDR3 nucleotides read TGTGCCAGCAGTTTAACAAAGGACGCTGAAGCTTTCTTT. It yields the protein CASSLTKDAEAFF.

This clone has only one observation. This rearrangement joins TRBV28 to TRBJ2-3; TRBD2 agrees at 14 bases. This CDR3 is built from 15 residues. Germline V gene sequence: CDR1 MDHEN, CDR2 SYDVKM. The junction had 3 bases not matched to a gene; V was cut back by 4 bases and J by 6 bases. The chain's CDR3 is CASSSGLAGADTQYF. The CDR3, as DNA: TGTGCCAGCAGTTCGGGACTAGCGGGAGCGGATACGCAGTATTTT.

The chain recombines TRBV15 with TRBJ1-5; TRBD1 agrees at 8 bases. V dropped 1 base and J dropped 1; count of bases not matched to a gene: 0. Germline V gene data show CDR1 as LNHNV and CDR2 as YYDKDF (reference sequence). CDR3 length: 15 amino acids. The CDR3, as DNA: TGTGCCACCAGCAGAGGGGACAGGAGCAATCAGCCCCAGCATTTT. It translates to CATSRGDRSNQPQHF.

The V gene is TRBV21-1, the J gene TRBJ2-1; the table's D call, TRBD2, has no DNA check behind it. TRBV21-1 is annotated as a pseudogene. The length of the CDR3 is 16 residues. Here the CDR3 DNA reads TGTGCCAGCAGCAAAGATGGAACTAGCTGTGGCAATGAGCAGTTCTTC. It codes for CASSKDGTSCGNEQFF.

The V and J genes are TRBV29-1 and TRBJ1-2; a possible D gene is TRBD1 (6 bases). Germline V CDR1 and CDR2: SQVTM, ANQGSEA. The ends were cut back, 0 bases at V and 8 bases at J, with 19 bases in the middle. There are 15 residues in the CDR3. The CDR3 nucleotides read TGCAGCGTTGAAGAAACGAGGGGACAAGCTGGAGGCTACACCTTC. Amino acid sequence: CSVEETRGQAGGYTF.

The genes are TRBV2 and TRBJ1-2, with D possibly matching TRBD1 (5 bases). CDR3 length: 14 residues. Trimming pared 5 bases from V and 3 bases from J, leaving 13 bases between. The germline gives CDR1 SNHLY, CDR2 FYNNEI. CDR3 nucleotides: TGTGCCAGCAGTCTTCAGGGTTTTCACTATGGCTACACCTTC. It is translated as CASSLQGFHYGYTF.

The gene calls are TRBV7-9 and TRBJ1-3; the D is unclear. CDR3 length: 13 residues. The germline CDR1 and CDR2 sequences are SEHNR and FQNEAQ (reference sequence). Trimming removed 3 bases from V and 0 bases from J, with 3 bases in between. CDR3 DNA: TGTGCCAGCAGCTTTACCTCTGGAAACACCATATATTTT. As protein: CASSFTSGNTIYF.

This rearrangement joins TRBV6-4 to TRBJ2-2; D is possibly TRBD1 (6 bases). Germline V gene data show CDR1 as MRHNA and CDR2 as SNTAGT. Deletions cut 5 bases from V and 7 bases from J, with 11 bases between. This CDR3 comprises 13 residues. CDR3 in amino acids: CASSPTGYGELFF. CDR3 in DNA: TGTGCCAGCAGTCCTACAGGGTACGGGGAGCTGTTTTTT.

Here the CDR3 DNA reads TGTGCCAGTAGTATTCCCCCCGGGACAGGGGGCTGGGAGCAGTACTTC. Its translation: CASSIPPGTGGWEQYF. The chain uses TRBV19 and TRBJ2-7; the match to TRBD1 covers 12 bases. CDR1 and CDR2 from the germline V gene are LNHDA and SQIVND (reference sequence). The V and J ends lost 3 bases and 7 bases, in that order; junction bases with no gene match: 10. This CDR3 has 16 residues.

The chain employs TRBV7-6 and TRBJ1-2; 7 nucleotides match TRBD1. The CDR3 is 13 residues long. Germline CDR1 reads SGHVS; CDR2 reads FNYEAQ. The CDR3 nucleotides read TGTGGCGTGGGGCCAGGGGGTAACTATGGCTACACCTTC. It is translated as CGVGPGGNYGYTF. The variable domain in full, with the rest retrieved from reference TRBV7-6 and TRBJ1-2, is GAGVSQSPRYKVTKRGQDVALRCDPISGHVSLYWYRQALGQGPEFLTYFNYEAQQDKSGLPNDRFSAERPEGSISTLTIQRTEQRDSAMYRCGVGPGGNYGYTFGSGTRLTVV.

DNA for the CDR3: TGTGCCAGCAGCGCCGGCGTGGCCTACAATCAGCCCCAGCATTTT. Its translation is CASSAGVAYNQPQHF. The rearrangement joins TRBV9 to TRBJ1-5; D is undetermined. V was cut by 3 bases and J by 3 bases, with 13 bases left in between. This CDR3 is 15 amino acids long. Looked up from germline, CDR1 is SGDLS and CDR2 is YYNGEE.

J is TRBJ2-7 and V is TRBV7-2; a weak D match, TRBD2 (6 bases). The CDR3 runs to 14 residues. V lost 5 bases and J 5 bases, leaving 16 bases between the germline ends. CDR1 is SGHTA and CDR2 is FQGNSA in the germline V gene. The CDR3 DNA is TGTGCCAGCAGCGAGACTTTGGGGGGAAACGAGCAGTACTTC. Translation: CASSETLGGNEQYF. The full variable domain, its missing parts supplied by reference TRBV7-2 and TRBJ2-7, is GAGVSQSPSNKVTEKGKDVELRCDPISGHTALYWYRQSLGQGLEFLIYFQGNSAPDKSGLPSDRFSAERTGGSVSTLTIQRTQQEDSAVYLCASSETLGGNEQYFGPGTRLTVT.

This chain connects TRBV5-1 to TRBJ2-1, with 13 bases matching TRBD2. The CDR3 sequence is 16 residues long. The J segment lost 6 bases and the V segment lost 3 bases, leaving 6 bases of the junction unmatched. Germline CDR1 is SGHRS and CDR2 is YFSETQ. The CDR3 protein is CASSSPLAGGLNEQFF. The CDR3, as DNA: TGCGCCAGCAGCTCCCCACTAGCGGGGGGGCTCAATGAGCAGTTCTTC.

The chain couples TRBV19 to TRBJ1-5, with D tentatively TRBD1 (5 bases). Between the trimmed V and J ends, which lost 4 bases and 10 bases, there was a span of 17 bases. Germline V gene data show CDR1 as LNHDA and CDR2 as SQIVND (reference sequence). This CDR3 comprises 14 residues. CDR3 loop: CASSNVQAVHPQHF. The DNA for the CDR3 is TGTGCCAGTAGTAACGTACAGGCTGTCCATCCCCAGCATTTT.

DNA for the CDR3: TGTGCCATCACTGATAGCGGAGGAGGGGAGACCCAGTACTTC. It yields the protein CAITDSGGGETQYF. The rearrangement uses TRBV10-3 and TRBJ2-5; a possible D gene is TRBD2 (6 bases). The germline gives CDR1 ENHRY, CDR2 SYGVKD. Deletions cut 7 bases from V and 5 bases from J, with 17 bases between. The CDR3 consists of 14 residues.